This T cell receptor (beta chain) was recovered during a study of technical replicates of blood from a handful of donors (dated by TCRdb to the late 2010s). V lost 1 base and J lost 0 bases; the stretch between them is 7 bases long. According to the germline V gene (reference sequence), CDR1 reads MNHEY and CDR2 reads SMNVEV. Counted from cysteine to phenylalanine, this CDR3 has 14 amino acids. Solely the CDR3 DNA is kept, with 42 bases framed from the first base. Library generation was performed with the immunoSEQ multiplex PCR assay. Imported from immuneACCESS, the table was reduced by TCRdb to in-frame sequences with V and J called. These copies leave out some clones; in studies compared against another copy, an unresolved V gene accounts for under half, and the cause of the remainder is not known. Recorded for this sample are tens of thousands of clones; just under 97% of them occurred a single time. Clones ranked in the top ten supply 0.24% of the sample.

With regard to this clone: The clone's antigen remains unknown. No qualities accompany the bases; no much larger clone lies one base away.

This receptor was taken from a human donor in good health. The chain joins TRBV27 to TRBJ2-7, with the D gene not confidently named. What was sequenced was T cells isolated from PBMCs. The encoded CDR3 is CASSLFLSSYEQYF. DNA sequence: TGTGCCAGCAGTTTATTTCTATCCTCCTACGAGCAGTACTTC.